This TCR beta chain was documented in a study of control samples from healthy donors and cancer patients. Repertoires were generated with immunoSEQ multiplex PCR, while TCRdb's copy carries only in-frame clones and drops some. The table has approximately 140,000 clones, 88% seen once. The sequence was obtained from a woman younger than 45 in good health. Sequences were obtained from blood.

CDR3 nucleotide sequence: TGTGCCTGGAGTGTAGGGATCTTTGAGACCCAGTACTTC. It specifies CAWSVGIFETQYF. The chain couples TRBV30 to TRBJ2-5, with D unresolved. The V and J ends lost 0 bases and 5 bases respectively, with 10 bases between them. The CDR3 covers 13 residues. CDR1 and CDR2 from the germline V gene are GTSNPN and SVGIG (reference sequence).